This entry lists 18 T cell receptor beta chains sequenced from one sample in a study of multiple sclerosis patients with progressive multifocal leukoencephalopathy. Sequencing was performed with immunoSEQ multiplex PCR; in TCRdb, only in-frame clones are kept and a portion is missing. The sample records about 30,000 clones, 80% to 95% being singletons. The time point denotes: before natalizumab initiation. Sequencing input: PBMCs. Receptor source: a man aged 25 to 45 with multiple sclerosis.

This chain links TRBV9 with TRBJ2-1, with 9 bases identical to TRBD2. The CDR3 spans 17 residues. Losses at the gene ends were 4 bases for V and 7 bases for J; bases not matched to a gene: 15. Germline CDR1 and CDR2: SGDLS and YYNGEE. CDR3 sequence reads: CASSPGRAWTSDNEQFF. CDR3 nucleotides: TGTGCCAGCAGCCCCGGGAGGGCATGGACTAGCGATAATGAGCAGTTCTTC.

The rearrangement uses TRBV7-2 and TRBJ1-5; D is ambiguous. CDR1 and CDR2 (germline): SGHTA, FQGNSA. There are 15 residues in the CDR3. V shed 1 base and J shed 2 bases, with 9 bases lying between them. The CDR3 loop reads CASSLDWGGNQPQHF. DNA of the CDR3: TGTGCCAGCAGCTTAGATTGGGGTGGCAATCAGCCCCAGCATTTT.

The chain uses TRBV19 and TRBJ1-1, with 8 positions matching TRBD1. The trim removed 3 bases at V and 10 bases at J, leaving 10 bases unmatched. There are 14 residues in the CDR3. CDR1 is LNHDA, CDR2 SQIVND, per germline (reference sequence). The CDR3 reads CASSIDRGRSGAFF. CDR3 in DNA: TGTGCCAGTAGTATTGACAGGGGCAGGAGCGGAGCTTTCTTT.

This clone has just one count. The chain uses TRBV7-9 and TRBJ1-1; D is undetermined. Per the germline V gene, CDR1 is SEHNR and CDR2 is FQNEAQ (reference sequence). The CDR3 is 13 amino acids. The V end was cut by 3 bases, the J end by 0 bases, with 5 bases between. The DNA for the CDR3 is TGTGCCAGCAGCTTGCAGATGAACACTGAAGCTTTCTTT. This translates into CASSLQMNTEAFF.

This clone was observed once. This chain joins TRBV27 and TRBJ2-1; TRBD2 agrees at 7 bases. The CDR3 totals 15 residues. Germline loops: CDR1 MNHEY, CDR2 SMNVEV (reference sequence). V lost 2 bases, J lost 7 bases, and 8 bases stayed unmatched. CDR3 in DNA: TGTGCCAGCAGTTTACTAGCGGCCTCTGGGAATGAGCAGTTCTTC. This gives the protein CASSLLAASGNEQFF.

The rearrangement uses TRBV6-1 and TRBJ2-7, with TRBD2 identical over 13 bases. This CDR3 comprises 14 residues. The J segment lost 5 bases and the V segment lost 4 bases, leaving 2 bases of the junction unmatched. Germline V lookup: CDR1 MNHNS, CDR2 SASEGT. The CDR3 loop reads CASSVGLAGDEQYF. As DNA, the CDR3 is TGTGCCAGCAGTGTCGGACTAGCGGGAGACGAGCAGTACTTC.

V gene TRBV6-5 combines with J gene TRBJ1-5, with no clear D. Germline values: CDR1 MNHEY, CDR2 SVGAGI. Trimming pared 7 bases from V and 4 bases from J, leaving 8 bases between. This CDR3 has 12 residues. In DNA form, the CDR3 reads TGTGCCAGCAACCACCTTAATCAGCCCCAGCATTTT. It yields the protein CASNHLNQPQHF.

This chain uses TRBV9 with TRBJ2-2; 9 positions match TRBD2. The V gene end was trimmed by 0 bases and the J gene end by 2 bases; junction bases not matched to a gene: 8. This CDR3 comprises 18 residues. Germline CDR1 SGDLS, CDR2 YYNGEE. Here the CDR3 DNA reads TGTGCCAGCAGCGTAGAATTGGCGGGAGGGGCCAACACCGGGGAGCTGTTTTTT. This encodes CASSVELAGGANTGELFF.

V gene TRBV4-3 combines with J gene TRBJ2-3, with no clear D. This CDR3 comprises 13 residues. The V end lost 3 bases, the J end lost 5 bases, and 9 bases lay between the germline ends. Per germline, CDR1 LGHNA and CDR2 YSLEER. The CDR3, as DNA: TGCGCCAGCAGCCAGGCTAGTCAAGATACGCAGTATTTT. Its translation is CASSQASQDTQYF.

This clone was counted once. CDR3 region: CASSPGQLIRGYTF. The CDR3 DNA is TGTGCCAGCTCACCGGGACAGCTCATCCGGGGCTACACCTTC. The chain joins TRBV18 to TRBJ1-2; 7 bases line up with TRBD1. Trimming removed 3 bases from V and 8 bases from J; junction bases left unmatched: 9. This CDR3 region has 14 residues. CDR1 is KGHSH and CDR2 is LQKENI in the germline V gene.

This chain links TRBV19 with TRBJ2-4; a possible D gene is TRBD2 (5 bases). The germline V and J ends were trimmed by 7 bases and 7 bases, with 26 bases remaining between them. Germline-derived CDR1 and CDR2 are LNHDA and SQIVND (reference sequence). The CDR3 consists of 17 residues. CDR3 residues: CASTKGPGFGMRNIQYF. CDR3 coding DNA: TGTGCCAGTACCAAAGGGCCCGGGTTCGGGATGAGGAACATTCAGTACTTC. The entire variable domain, with the rest obtained from reference TRBV19 and TRBJ2-4, is as follows: DGGITQSPKYLFRKEGQNVTLSCEQNLNHDAMYWYRQDPGQGLRLIYYSQIVNDFQKGDIAEGYSVSREKKESFPLTVTSAQKNPTAFYLCASTKGPGFGMRNIQYFGAGTRLSVL.

The J gene is TRBJ1-1, the V gene TRBV9; D gene ambiguous. CDR1 SGDLS and CDR2 YYNGEE come from the germline V gene. The CDR3 sequence is 13 residues long. Trimming left V 1 base short and J 1 base short, with 5 bases between. The CDR3 region is CASSVQPNTEAFF. CDR3 DNA sequence: TGTGCCAGCAGCGTACAACCGAACACTGAAGCTTTCTTT.

CDR3 nucleotide sequence: TGCGCCAGCAGCCAAGGGCTAGCGGGAGGACCCTACGAGCAGTACTTC. Protein product: CASSQGLAGGPYEQYF. V gene TRBV4-3 combines with J gene TRBJ2-7, with TRBD2 matching 11 bases. V was pared by 1 base and J by 2 bases, with 4 bases of the junction left unmatched. Germline-derived CDR1 and CDR2 are LGHNA and YSLEER. The CDR3 extends over 16 amino acids.

The table lists this clone with a count of one. J is TRBJ1-2 and V is TRBV7-2, with unresolved D. The CDR3 has 15 residues. The ends were cut back, 5 bases at V and 8 bases at J, with 21 bases in the middle. Germline V gene lookup returns CDR1 SGHTA and CDR2 FQGNSA. The CDR3 nucleotides are TGTGCCAGCAGCCCGCAACCGGGGATAGTGAGCGGCTACACCTTC. It specifies CASSPQPGIVSGYTF.

V and J are TRBV5-1 and TRBJ2-7; TRBD1 matches 7 bases. Germline loops: CDR1 SGHRS, CDR2 YFSETQ. V dropped 1 base and J dropped 3; count of bases not matched to a gene: 13. This CDR3 is 17 amino acids long. Here the CDR3 DNA reads TGCGCCAGCAGCTTGCGGCCGAGGGACAGTCCCAACTACGAGCAGTACTTC. Its translation is CASSLRPRDSPNYEQYF.

CDR3 sequence (DNA): TGTGCCAGCAGCTTAATGGGTACGGGGGGCTTAGAGACCCAGTACTTC. Encoded protein: CASSLMGTGGLETQYF. This chain links TRBV7-2 with TRBJ2-5, with TRBD2 as a possible D gene (7 bases). The CDR3 loop spans 16 amino acids. Germline values: CDR1 SGHTA, CDR2 FQGNSA. With 2 bases removed from V and 4 bases from J, the gap between germline ends came to 17 bases.

V is TRBV2 and J is TRBJ2-1; 11 bases map to TRBD2. V was pared by 6 bases and J by 4 bases, with 5 bases of the junction left unmatched. The CDR3 is 15 amino acids. From germline, CDR1 is SNHLY and CDR2 FYNNEI. Here the CDR3 DNA reads TGTGCCAGCAGCTTAGCGGGAGGGAAATACAATGAGCAGTTCTTC. Translation: CASSLAGGKYNEQFF.

The chain joins TRBV30 to TRBJ2-7; TRBD1 agrees at 8 bases. Trimming cost V 8 bases and J 12 bases; bases outside gene matches: 18. The CDR3 runs to 13 residues. Germline V gene sequence: CDR1 GTSNPN, CDR2 SVGIG (reference sequence). The CDR3 sequence: CALDRDRPSGGYF. CDR3 bases: TGTGCCCTGGACCGGGACAGGCCTTCGGGCGGGTACTTC.